The 11 T cell receptor beta chains below come from one sample, sequenced in a study of cytomegalovirus exposure and HLA in healthy donors. It was with 60 Vbeta and 13 Jbeta primers that the PCR ran. Profiled with immunoSEQ multiplex PCR; TCRdb holds only in-frame clones, not every one. The sample shows around 140,000 clones, and approximately 1.7% sits with its ten largest clones. Sequenced sample: PBMCs. The source is a woman between 40 and 50 years old in good health and CMV-seropositive.

The J gene is TRBJ1-2, the V gene TRBV4-1, with 9 positions matching TRBD1. Germline values: CDR1 MGHRA, CDR2 YSYEKL. The CDR3 is made up of 16 amino acids. The ends lost 0 bases at V and 5 bases at J; junction bases unmatched: 7. The CDR3 DNA is TGCGCCAGCAGCCAAGACTCCGGACAGGGGCGTTATGGCTACACCTTC. Amino acids: CASSQDSGQGRYGYTF.

Points on this clone: At one boundary the junction diverges from the germline segment, which might be a read error. The rearrangement joins TRBV5-6 to TRBJ2-1; 9 nucleotides line up with TRBD2. This CDR3 has 15 amino acids. Per the germline V gene, CDR1 is SGHDT and CDR2 is YYEEEE. The CDR3 is CASSFFSGSSNEQLF. CDR3 sequence (DNA): TGTGCCAGCAGCTTCTTTAGCGGGAGCTCCAATGAGCAGCTCTTC. Full variable domain (remainder filled in from reference TRBV5-6 and TRBJ2-1): DAGVTQSPTHLIKTRGQQVTLRCSPKSGHDTVSWYQQALGQGPQFIFQYYEEEERQRGNFPDRFSGHQFPNYSSELNVNALLLGDSALYLCASSFFSGSSNEQLFGPGTRLTVL.

The V and J genes are TRBV29-1 and TRBJ2-7; D possibly corresponds to TRBD2 (6 bases). V was trimmed by 5 bases and J by 5 bases, leaving 19 bases between them. Germline-derived CDR1 and CDR2 are SQVTM and ANQGSEA. The CDR3 loop spans 14 amino acids. The CDR3 DNA follows: TGCAGCGTTAGGTGGGAGGATACGCCCAACGAGCAGTACTTC. Translating gives CSVRWEDTPNEQYF.

This sequence joins TRBV27 and TRBJ2-7, with a tentative D call TRBD2 (7 bases). V lost 6 bases, J lost 4 bases, and 19 bases lay in between. The CDR3 is 15 residues long. The germline CDR1 and CDR2 sequences are MNHEY and SMNVEV (reference sequence). This CDR3 is CASRGGSGRGYEQYF. CDR3 sequence (DNA): TGTGCCAGCAGGGGGGGATCGGGGAGGGGGTACGAGCAGTACTTC.

The genes are TRBV11-2 and TRBJ2-7; maybe TRBD2 (5 bases). This CDR3 comprises 14 residues. Germline CDR1 is SGHAT and CDR2 is FQNNGV. V lost 5 bases and J lost 1, with 12 bases in between. CDR3 bases: TGTGCCAGCAGCCTTCCGGGGTCTTCCTACGAGCAGTACTTC. Translating it yields CASSLPGSSYEQYF.

The V gene is TRBV18, the J gene TRBJ2-5, with TRBD1 identical over 10 bases. Germline V gene lookup returns CDR1 KGHSH and CDR2 LQKENI. V was clipped by 2 bases and J by 5 bases; unmatched bases: 14. This CDR3 spans 18 amino acids. The CDR3 sequence: CASSPKDRGSPLPETQYF. The CDR3 coding sequence is TGTGCCAGCTCACCAAAGGACAGGGGGTCCCCTCTTCCGGAGACCCAGTACTTC.

The chain recombines TRBV5-1 with TRBJ2-3, with 16 bases aligning to TRBD2. Germline loops: CDR1 SGHRS, CDR2 YFSETQ. The V gene end was trimmed by 3 bases and the J gene end by 2 bases; junction bases not matched to a gene: 6. The CDR3 has 18 amino acids. The CDR3 sequence is CASSWAGTSGRATDTQYF. CDR3 nucleotide sequence: TGCGCCAGCAGCTGGGCAGGGACTAGCGGGAGGGCCACAGATACGCAGTATTTT.

This chain connects TRBV18 to TRBJ2-7, with 8 positions matching TRBD1. This CDR3 is 13 amino acids long. Germline V CDR1 and CDR2: KGHSH, LQKENI. After removal of 5 bases from V and 3 bases from J, the junction contained 3 bases not matched to a gene. The CDR3 is CASSNDRGYEQYF. The CDR3 DNA reads TGTGCCAGCTCAAACGACAGGGGCTACGAGCAGTACTTC.

The V and J genes are TRBV6-6 and TRBJ1-4; 8 bases map to TRBD1. This CDR3 region has 15 residues. Germline CDR1 reads MNHNY; CDR2 reads SVGAGI (reference sequence). Trimming removed 2 bases from V and 8 bases from J; junction bases left unmatched: 7. CDR3 region: CASSYAGQAGEKLFF. CDR3 bases: TGTGCCAGCAGTTACGCGGGACAGGCGGGGGAAAAACTGTTTTTT.

This chain joins TRBV6-6 and TRBJ1-3; possibly TRBD1 for D (6 bases). This CDR3 is 15 amino acids long. Per the germline V gene, CDR1 is MNHNY and CDR2 is SVGAGI (reference sequence). V was trimmed by 4 bases and J by 9 bases, leaving 19 bases between them. This CDR3 reads CASSSSGQRDGTIYF. The DNA for the CDR3 is TGTGCCAGCAGTTCCTCCGGACAGAGGGATGGCACCATATATTTT.

This chain joins TRBV7-6 and TRBJ2-2; D may be TRBD2 (5 bases). CDR1 and CDR2 from the germline V gene are SGHVS and FNYEAQ. The CDR3 totals 13 residues. V was shortened by 2 bases and J by 5 bases, with 6 bases between the two germline ends. CDR3 DNA: TGTGCCAGCAGCTTAAGAGGGACCGGGGAGCTGTTTTTT. Translated: CASSLRGTGELFF.